Listed below are T cell receptor beta chains from one sample, sequenced in a study of T cells after yellow fever vaccination. Each CDR3 protein gets one entry after TCRdb re-called the 5' RACE reads with MiXCR. The sample yields hundreds of thousands of distinct CDR3 sequences, 21% seen once. The source was PBMCs, collected approximately 22 days after the first yellow fever vaccination. The receptors stem from a man aged 18 to 35 who received the YFV17D yellow fever vaccine. Each CDR3 is given with its conserved first and last residue. A D gene is named only where the DNA matches it firmly. Clone size is not always given. Where it is, it says once, few, many or a class for expanded clones.

size,J,V,D,DNA,CDR3
few,TRBJ1-4,TRBV15,TRBD1,TGTGCCACCAGTGGACAGGGGGCATCAGAGGAAAAACTGTTTTTT,CATSGQGASEEKLFF
few,TRBJ2-6,TRBV7-8,TRBD1,TGTGCCAGCAGCCGGACAGGGGCCTCTGGGGCCAACGTCCTGACTTTC,CASSRTGASGANVLTF
.,TRBJ2-2,TRBV4-1,TRBD2,TGCGCCAGCAGCCAAGTTCTTAGCGGGGGGGCCGGGGAGCTGTTTTTT,CASSQVLSGGAGELFF
.,TRBJ2-1,TRBV15,.,TGTGCCACCACCCCAGGGGCGGGCTCCTACAATGAGCAGTTCTTC,CATTPGAGSYNEQFF
few,TRBJ1-2,TRBV6-5,.,TGTGCCAGCAGTTACTCGAAAGGACTTAACTATGGCTACACCTTC,CASSYSKGLNYGYTF
.,TRBJ2-7,TRBV20-1,.,TGCAGTGCTAGAGATCGGTCCAACTACGAGCAGTACTTC,CSARDRSNYEQYF
.,TRBJ1-6,TRBV7-8,.,TGTGCCAGCAGGCAGGAGACAGAAAATTCACCCCTCCACTTT,CASRQETENSPLHF
few,TRBJ2-1,TRBV9,.,TGTGCCAGCAGCGTAGGGGCTAGCTACAATGAGCAGTTCTTC,CASSVGASYNEQFF
.,TRBJ2-1,TRBV20-1,TRBD2,TGCAGCGCCCTCGATAGCGGGGGGAAAAATGAGCAGTTCTTC,CSALDSGGKNEQFF
few,TRBJ2-4,TRBV10-3,.,TGTGCCATCAGTGAGTTGGGGCCCGGGGCCAAAAACATTCAGTACTTC,CAISELGPGAKNIQYF
few,TRBJ2-2,TRBV20-1,.,TGCAGTGCTAGAGGGATCTTAGGCCAGGGTTTTGACACCGGGGAGCTGTTTTTT,CSARGILGQGFDTGELFF
.,TRBJ1-2,TRBV4-2,.,TGTGCCAGCAGTGTCGGAATCTATGGCTACACCTTC,CASSVGIYGYTF
few,TRBJ1-6,TRBV7-8,TRBD1,TGTGCCAGCAGCCCAGGGGGAACCTATAATTCACCCCTCCACTTT,CASSPGGTYNSPLHF
.,TRBJ1-5,TRBV6-1,.,TGTGCCAGCAGTCCAAATCCGTACAATCAGCCCCAGCATTTT,CASSPNPYNQPQHF
many,TRBJ1-5,TRBV6-5,.,TGTGCCAGCACCCCGAGGGCAGGAGATCAGCCCCAGCATTTT,CASTPRAGDQPQHF
few,TRBJ2-5,TRBV7-2,.,TGTGCCAGCAGCATCAATTGGGGGTCCCAAGAGACCCAGTACTTC,CASSINWGSQETQYF
many,TRBJ2-3,TRBV11-2,TRBD2,TGTGCCAGCAGCTTAAGGCGGGGGGGCCGAGATACGCAGTATTTT,CASSLRRGGRDTQYF
few,TRBJ1-2,TRBV6-5,.,TGTGCCAGCCATCAGGGCGACTATGGCTACACCTTC,CASHQGDYGYTF
once,TRBJ2-1,TRBV4-1,.,TGCGCCAGCAGCCGCGACCGACAGGCGGCTGAGCAGTTCTTC,CASSRDRQAAEQFF
.,TRBJ2-5,TRBV7-9,TRBD1,TGTGCCAGCAGGATCACACAGGGGGGAGAGACCCAGTACTTC,CASRITQGGETQYF
few,TRBJ1-6,TRBV19,.,TGTGCCAGTAGTCTTCGACAGAGATCACCCCTCCACTTT,CASSLRQRSPLHF
.,TRBJ2-5,TRBV5-1,.,TGCGCCAGCAGCTTAAACCGGGACCCCGGGCCCCAGTACTTC,CASSLNRDPGPQYF
.,TRBJ2-3,TRBV29-1,.,TGCAGCGTTGAAGGGGTTGGGGGGCTGGGCACAGATACGCAGTATTTT,CSVEGVGGLGTDTQYF
few,TRBJ1-6,TRBV15,.,TGTGCCACCAGCAGAGCTCCGAGACGGGATAATTCACCCCTCCACTTT,CATSRAPRRDNSPLHF
.,TRBJ2-5,TRBV5-6,.,TGTGCCAGCAGCTTGGACAGCGAGACCCAGTACTTC,CASSLDSETQYF
few,TRBJ2-7,TRBV4-3,.,TGCGCCAGCAGCCAAGAAGCGAGGATCCATTACGAGCAGTACTTC,CASSQEARIHYEQYF
.,TRBJ2-1,TRBV6-2/TRBV6-3,.,TGTGCCAGCAGTCGCGCCCCCTCAGGGGCGTATAGACCCCCCGAGCAGTTCTTC,CASSRAPSGAYRPPEQFF